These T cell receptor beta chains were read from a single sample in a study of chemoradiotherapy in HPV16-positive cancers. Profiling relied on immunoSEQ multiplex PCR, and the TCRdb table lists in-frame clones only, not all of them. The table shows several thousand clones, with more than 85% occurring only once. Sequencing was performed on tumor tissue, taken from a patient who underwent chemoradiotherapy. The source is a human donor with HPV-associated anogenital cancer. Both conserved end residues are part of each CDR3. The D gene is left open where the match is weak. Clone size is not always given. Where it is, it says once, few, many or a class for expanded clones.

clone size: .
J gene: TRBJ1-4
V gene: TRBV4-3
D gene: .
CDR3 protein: CASSHSLDPTNEKLFF
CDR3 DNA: TGCGCCAGCAGCCATTCCTTAGATCCAACTAATGAAAAACTGTTTTTT

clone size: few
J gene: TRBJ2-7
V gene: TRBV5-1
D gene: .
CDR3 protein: CASSYYRVVGGEQYF
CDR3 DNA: TGCGCCAGCAGCTACTACAGGGTCGTAGGGGGCGAGCAGTACTTC

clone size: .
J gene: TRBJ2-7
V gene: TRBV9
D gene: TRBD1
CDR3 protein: CASSSRDRAYEQYF
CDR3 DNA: TGTGCCAGCAGCTCCAGGGACAGGGCCTACGAGCAGTACTTC

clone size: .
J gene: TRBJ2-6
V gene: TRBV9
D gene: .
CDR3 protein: CASSVARDRAGANVLTF
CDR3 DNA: TGTGCCAGCAGCGTAGCTCGAGACAGAGCTGGGGCCAACGTCCTGACTTTC

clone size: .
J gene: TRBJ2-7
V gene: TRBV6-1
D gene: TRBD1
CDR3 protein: CASSRDREYEQYF
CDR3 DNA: TGTGCCAGCAGTAGGGACAGGGAATACGAGCAGTACTTC

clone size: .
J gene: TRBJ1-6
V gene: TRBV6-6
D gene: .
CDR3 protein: CASTYEGVAPLHF
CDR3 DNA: TGTGCCAGCACCTATGAGGGAGTTGCGCCCCTCCACTTT

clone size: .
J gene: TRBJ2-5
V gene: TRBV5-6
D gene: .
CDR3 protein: CASSLGGDQETQYF
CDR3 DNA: TGTGCCAGCAGCTTGGGAGGGGACCAAGAGACCCAGTACTTC

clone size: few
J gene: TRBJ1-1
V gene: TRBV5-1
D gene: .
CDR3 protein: CASSFSDSNTEAFF
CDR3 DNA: TGCGCCAGCAGCTTTTCGGACAGCAACACTGAAGCTTTCTTT

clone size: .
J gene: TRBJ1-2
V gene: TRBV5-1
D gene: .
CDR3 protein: CASRRSFRPNYGYTF
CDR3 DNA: TGCGCCAGCAGGCGCTCCTTCCGCCCTAACTATGGCTACACCTTC

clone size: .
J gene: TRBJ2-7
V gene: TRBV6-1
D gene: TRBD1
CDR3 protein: CASSQDRSLYEQYF
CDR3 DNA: TGTGCCAGCAGTCAGGACAGGTCCTTGTACGAGCAGTACTTC

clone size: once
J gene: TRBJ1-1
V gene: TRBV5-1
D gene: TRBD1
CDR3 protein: CASTWGLPGQGDTEAFF
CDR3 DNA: TGCGCCAGCACCTGGGGGTTACCGGGACAGGGCGATACTGAAGCTTTCTTT

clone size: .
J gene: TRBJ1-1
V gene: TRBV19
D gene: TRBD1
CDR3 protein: CASSHWGQTTRLNTEAFF
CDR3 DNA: TGTGCCAGTAGCCATTGGGGACAGACCACACGTTTGAACACTGAAGCTTTCTTT

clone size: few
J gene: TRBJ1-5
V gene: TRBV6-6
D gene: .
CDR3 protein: CASSYSLGGLDQPQHF
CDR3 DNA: TGTGCCAGCAGTTACTCATTGGGGGGTCTGGATCAGCCCCAGCATTTT

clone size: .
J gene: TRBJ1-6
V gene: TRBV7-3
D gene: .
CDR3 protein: CASSRGPSGSPLHF
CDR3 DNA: TGTGCCAGCAGCCGCGGTCCCTCGGGTTCACCCCTCCACTTT

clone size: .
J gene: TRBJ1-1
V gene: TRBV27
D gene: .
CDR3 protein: CASSFRGSEAFF
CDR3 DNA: TGTGCCAGCAGTTTTAGGGGGTCCGAGGCTTTCTTT

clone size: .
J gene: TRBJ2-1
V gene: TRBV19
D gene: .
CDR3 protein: CASSIGPEQFF
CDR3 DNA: TGTGCCAGTAGTATCGGGCCTGAGCAGTTCTTC

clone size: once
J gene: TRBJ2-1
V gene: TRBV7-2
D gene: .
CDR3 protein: CASSSAGGGQGEQFF
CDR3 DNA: TGTGCCAGCAGCTCGGCGGGAGGAGGACAGGGTGAGCAGTTCTTC

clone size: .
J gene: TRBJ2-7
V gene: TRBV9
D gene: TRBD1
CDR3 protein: CASSVGQGVNEQYF
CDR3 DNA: TGTGCCAGCAGCGTGGGACAGGGGGTGAACGAGCAGTACTTC

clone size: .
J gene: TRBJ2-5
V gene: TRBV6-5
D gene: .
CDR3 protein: CASSRGSRTQETQYF
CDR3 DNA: TGTGCCAGCAGTAGAGGATCCAGAACTCAAGAGACCCAGTACTTC

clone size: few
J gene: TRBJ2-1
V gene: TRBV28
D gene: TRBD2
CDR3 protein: CASSLDPMTSGSDEQFF
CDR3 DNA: TGTGCCAGCAGTCTCGATCCTATGACTAGCGGGAGCGATGAGCAGTTCTTC

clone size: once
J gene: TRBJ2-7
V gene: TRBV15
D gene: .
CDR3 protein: CATSRDRGYEQYF
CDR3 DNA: TGTGCCACCAGCAGAGATCGGGGCTACGAGCAGTACTTC

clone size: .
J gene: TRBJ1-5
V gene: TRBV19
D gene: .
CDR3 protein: CALGSGLNQPQHF
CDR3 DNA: TGTGCCCTCGGGTCCGGTCTCAATCAGCCCCAGCATTTT

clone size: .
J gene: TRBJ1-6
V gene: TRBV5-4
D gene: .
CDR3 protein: CASSPRLINSPLHF
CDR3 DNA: TGTGCCAGCAGCCCACGACTGATTAATTCACCCCTCCACTTT